This entry concerns a single T cell receptor beta chain. CDR3 length: 15 residues. Germline V gene lookup returns CDR1 MNHEY and CDR2 SMNVEV (reference sequence). V was pared by 8 bases and J by 2 bases, with 17 bases between. The sample belongs to a study of blood T cell repertoires in COVID-19. Study-wide context: Specimens from acute and convalescent COVID-19 originated in the United States, Italy and Spain. From T cells, B-cell-depleted T cells, or PBMCs came the material, which was cDNA or gDNA.

In the source study's methods: Amplifying reference gene primers gave estimates of nucleated cell counts. Only in-frame clones appear in the TCRdb table, and some are missing; sequencing was by immunoSEQ multiplex PCR. The V and J calls and clone size were taken over from that table, and D and trimming were inferred from the DNA. The sample has 380,000 or so clones, roughly 90% seen once; the top ten hold more than 1%. The V gene is TRBV27, the J gene TRBJ2-3, with D tentatively TRBD2 (7 bases). The TCR sequence derives from a man between 40 and 49 years old with acute or convalescent COVID-19. The specimen sequenced was peripheral blood. The CDR3 DNA reads as TGTGCCAGCTCCCTAAGGGCGGGGGCCACAGATACGCAGTATTTT. Its translation is CASSLRAGATDTQYF.